The TCR beta chain described here comes from a study of T cells in Graves' hyperthyroidism and ophthalmopathy. This clonotype has a handful of counts. The antigen remains undetermined. TCR beta CDR3 regions were amplified from RNA. During a first-round RT-PCR of the TCR CDR3, the HTBI primer set was used. One entry per CDR3 protein, called by TCRdb with MiXCR from the multiplex PCR reads. Among roughly 170,000 distinct CDR3 sequences listed, about a sixth were seen once. Overall study findings and caveats: Among thyroid clonotypes expanded above 0.001, most also appeared in blood. Ophthalmopathy was predicted by the model a median of 6.5 months ahead of onset. Researchers report that a 13 V-J model separated ophthalmopathy from stable hyperthyroidism.

Subjects aged 18 to 65 presented with newly diagnosed hyperthyroidism of less than 2 months' duration. There are 15 residues in the CDR3. V was pared by 3 bases and J by 3 bases, with 14 bases between. Looked up from germline, CDR1 is SGHTA and CDR2 is FQGNSA. This chain uses TRBV7-2 with TRBJ1-1; D call uncertain. Sample: blood. The source of this sequence is a woman aged 50 to 65 with Graves' hyperthyroidism. CDR3 sequence: CASSLEDGGYTEAFF. CDR3 DNA sequence: TGTGCCAGCAGCTTGGAGGACGGAGGCTACACTGAAGCTTTCTTT.